This entry is about one TCR beta chain. No antigen is known for it. The CDR3 covers 19 residues. Germline V gene lookup returns CDR1 SGDLS and CDR2 YYNGEE. V shed 0 bases, J shed 1 base, and the junction held 11 bases outside the gene matches. Original methodology: A productive frequency of 2.59 x 10-5 was the lowest detectable. Clones were read by immunoSEQ multiplex PCR, and TCRdb kept only the in-frame ones, dropping some. V and J calls and clone size are those listed in that table; D and trimming were worked out from the DNA. The sample includes approximately 41,000 clones, 75% to 85% seen only once; the top ten take approximately 1.2%. This specimen comes from a study of STAT5B mutations in CD4+ large granular lymphocyte leukemia. Regarding the study as a whole: TRBV06-family usage was enriched in top patient clones (8/27) versus controls (2/35). Patient CD4-sorted repertoires looked more clonal than healthy CD4+ repertoires, even without putative leukemic clones.

The rearrangement links TRBV9 to TRBJ2-2; 8 positions agree with TRBD2. This receptor was obtained from a human donor in good health. The sequenced sample consisted of CD4+ T cells from blood buffy coats. CDR3 protein: CASSVGHGGGSLNTGELFF. As DNA, the CDR3 is TGTGCCAGCAGCGTAGGACACGGCGGGGGGTCCCTGAACACCGGGGAGCTGTTTTTT.